A selection of T cell receptor beta chains follows, all from one sample in a study of T cells after yellow fever vaccination. Using its own MiXCR run on the 5' RACE reads, TCRdb lists one record per CDR3 protein. The repertoire holds some 600,000 distinct CDR3 sequences, roughly 17% seen once, with approximately 15% in the top ten. The sample in question was PBMCs, obtained 5 days after the first yellow fever vaccination. The receptor set was obtained from a man between 18 and 35 years old who received the YFV17D yellow fever vaccine. Both conserved end residues are part of each CDR3.

v_call,cdr3_length,cdr3_aa
TRBV6-5,14,CASSYSGNTDTQYF
TRBV6-6,13,CASMDSGANVLTF
TRBV4-1,15,CASSPSVGVGEKLFF
TRBV10-1,18,CASISPRTRPKFINEQYF
TRBV5-6,18,CASSRGVLRQRLTGELFF
TRBV10-3,16,CAISPQGPATNEKLFF
TRBV5-1,14,CASSSGGDTGELFF
TRBV7-3,14,CASSLSGLWGEQFF
TRBV11-2,19,CASSLDELAGGSSQETQYF
TRBV6-1,15,CASSRGPTGTYEQYF
TRBV20-1,15,CSARDLGQDNEKLFF
TRBV12-3/TRBV12-4,15,CASSFGARNTGELFF